This T cell receptor (beta chain) was captured by sequencing in a study of T cells in Graves' hyperthyroidism and ophthalmopathy. V gave up 2 bases and J gave up 0 bases, with 8 bases separating them. The CDR3 is 15 amino acids. Template material for amplifying TCR beta CDR3 regions consisted of RNA transcripts. HTBI primers were employed in a first-round RT-PCR of the TCR CDR3. TCRdb re-called the multiplex PCR reads with MiXCR, one entry per CDR3 protein. The sample shows under 800,000 distinct CDR3 sequences, 11% to 15% of them seen only once. This clonotype was recorded at least ten times. What it binds is unknown. Findings and limits, study-wide: Stable hyperthyroidism and ophthalmopathy were separated using 13 V-J signatures.

Over 8 ml fresh peripheral blood yielded the PBMCs. The V call is TRBV12-3 or TRBV12-4, the J call TRBJ1-5; maybe TRBD1 (5 bases). The receptor's source is a young woman with Graves' hyperthyroidism. The specimen was blood. CDR3 DNA: TGTGCCAGCAGTTTAAGGGGCGATAGCAATCAGCCCCAGCATTTT. Translating it yields CASSLRGDSNQPQHF.